Listed below are T cell receptor beta chains from one sample, sequenced in a study of blood T cell repertoires in COVID-19. TCRdb keeps only in-frame clones here, not all; method: immunoSEQ multiplex PCR. The sample carries tens of thousands of clones, approximately 92% recorded once. Material for sequencing was peripheral blood. The receptors come from a woman aged 55 to 70 with COVID-19, enrolled during active disease. Each CDR3 is given without its conserved first and last residue. Each record gives: D gene, clone size, J gene, V gene, CDR3 protein. A D gene is named only where the DNA matches it firmly. Size is omitted from some rows. Given values are once, few, many or a class for expanded clones.

d_call: NA; clone_size: NA; j_call: TRBJ1-1; v_call: TRBV19; cdr3_aa: ATLKQGLTEAF
d_call: NA; clone_size: NA; j_call: TRBJ2-7; v_call: TRBV6-5; cdr3_aa: ASSYGPAGLGYEQY
d_call: NA; clone_size: NA; j_call: TRBJ2-7; v_call: TRBV7-9; cdr3_aa: ASSAPGEQY
d_call: TRBD1; clone_size: NA; j_call: TRBJ1-2; v_call: TRBV18; cdr3_aa: ASSGQELRSYGYT
d_call: TRBD2; clone_size: NA; j_call: TRBJ2-2; v_call: TRBV6-5; cdr3_aa: ASSFNSGRPGELF
d_call: TRBD2; clone_size: NA; j_call: TRBJ2-3; v_call: TRBV7-9; cdr3_aa: ASSLTSGRSTDTQY
d_call: NA; clone_size: NA; j_call: TRBJ1-1; v_call: TRBV5-6; cdr3_aa: ASSFARGNTEAF
d_call: NA; clone_size: NA; j_call: TRBJ2-2; v_call: TRBV27; cdr3_aa: ASSLSTVTGELF
d_call: TRBD1; clone_size: NA; j_call: TRBJ1-2; v_call: TRBV6-6; cdr3_aa: ASSYGTTGGTGGYT
d_call: NA; clone_size: NA; j_call: TRBJ1-2; v_call: TRBV19; cdr3_aa: ASSPDKAGYT
d_call: TRBD2; clone_size: NA; j_call: TRBJ2-5; v_call: TRBV7-9; cdr3_aa: ASSPRLAGAEETQY
d_call: NA; clone_size: NA; j_call: TRBJ1-2; v_call: TRBV19; cdr3_aa: ASSIDLGSYGYT
d_call: NA; clone_size: NA; j_call: TRBJ2-2; v_call: TRBV9; cdr3_aa: ATSSGTLNTGELF
d_call: NA; clone_size: NA; j_call: TRBJ2-3; v_call: TRBV6-2/TRBV6-3; cdr3_aa: ASSYGHSGTDTQY
d_call: TRBD1; clone_size: NA; j_call: TRBJ2-5; v_call: TRBV18; cdr3_aa: ASSRDRVTETQY
d_call: NA; clone_size: NA; j_call: TRBJ1-1; v_call: TRBV7-8; cdr3_aa: ASSLERVNTEAF
d_call: NA; clone_size: NA; j_call: TRBJ2-7; v_call: TRBV21-1; cdr3_aa: ASSRDRVWYEQY
d_call: NA; clone_size: NA; j_call: TRBJ1-1; v_call: TRBV14; cdr3_aa: ASSQVGRYTEAF
d_call: NA; clone_size: NA; j_call: TRBJ2-6; v_call: TRBV21-1; cdr3_aa: ASSPEDGASGANVLT
d_call: NA; clone_size: NA; j_call: TRBJ1-5; v_call: TRBV4-3; cdr3_aa: ASSQGLNQPQH
d_call: NA; clone_size: NA; j_call: TRBJ1-3; v_call: TRBV5-4; cdr3_aa: ASSLGGSGNTIY
d_call: TRBD1; clone_size: NA; j_call: TRBJ1-5; v_call: TRBV6-1; cdr3_aa: ASSESDRVQPQH
d_call: TRBD1; clone_size: NA; j_call: TRBJ2-7; v_call: TRBV3-1/TRBV3-2; cdr3_aa: ASSLGRGYEQY
d_call: NA; clone_size: NA; j_call: TRBJ1-5; v_call: TRBV30; cdr3_aa: AWSASGFDQPQH
d_call: NA; clone_size: NA; j_call: TRBJ1-1; v_call: TRBV11-3; cdr3_aa: ASSSQGVGNTEAF
d_call: TRBD1; clone_size: many; j_call: TRBJ1-2; v_call: TRBV29-1; cdr3_aa: SVERDRGIINSGYT
d_call: TRBD2; clone_size: once; j_call: TRBJ2-5; v_call: TRBV9; cdr3_aa: ASSVDGTSGRETQY
d_call: TRBD2; clone_size: NA; j_call: TRBJ2-2; v_call: TRBV19; cdr3_aa: ATTAEGLAVYLDTGELF
d_call: NA; clone_size: NA; j_call: TRBJ1-5; v_call: TRBV28; cdr3_aa: ASSSPQGNQPQH
d_call: TRBD2; clone_size: NA; j_call: TRBJ2-7; v_call: TRBV28; cdr3_aa: ASSFWNLAGGPGEQY